A selection of T cell receptor beta chains follows, all from one sample in a study of T cells after posttransplantation cyclophosphamide. Sequenced by immunoSEQ multiplex PCR; TCRdb stores in-frame clones only, minus some. This repertoire holds some 8,100 clones, and none appear only once. Sequencing was performed on PBMCs, taken after allogeneic stem cell transplant with posttransplant cyclophosphamide. All receptors derive from a female patient in her fifties who received an allogeneic stem cell transplant from a related donor, was CMV-positive, and had no GVHD. Some T cells could come from the graft donor. Both conserved end residues are part of each CDR3. A D gene is named only where the DNA matches it firmly. Not every row has a clone size; where given, it reads once, few, many or a size class.

abundance	d_gene	j_gene	v_gene	CDR3nt	CDR3aa
many	TRBD1	TRBJ1-2	TRBV28	TGTGCCAGCAGATCCTCGACAGGGTCAATACATGGCTACACCTTC	CASRSSTGSIHGYTF
many	-	TRBJ2-5	TRBV9	TGTGCCAGCAGCAAGACTAGTTTGGCTCGAGAGACCCAGTACTTC	CASSKTSLARETQYF
many	-	TRBJ1-2	TRBV27	TGTGCCAGCAGTTTGCGGGGTAACTATGGCTACACCTTC	CASSLRGNYGYTF
many	-	TRBJ2-1	TRBV13	TGTGCCAGCAGCTTAGACCGGACAGCCCCGTCTTACAATGAGCAGTTCTTC	CASSLDRTAPSYNEQFF
-	-	TRBJ2-6	TRBV15	TGTGCCACCAGCAGAGGGGGACTGTCAGACTCTGGGGCCAACGTCCTGACTTTC	CATSRGGLSDSGANVLTF
many	TRBD2	TRBJ2-7	TRBV4-1	TGCGCCAGCAGCCAAGATGCTAGCGGGCTATTCTACGAGCAGTACTTC	CASSQDASGLFYEQYF
many	-	TRBJ1-5	TRBV6-5	TGTGCCAGCAGGGGTAAGGGTCCCCATCAGCCCCAGCATTTT	CASRGKGPHQPQHF
many	-	TRBJ2-6	TRBV6-5	TGTGCCAGCAGTTACACAGGGACAGGGGCCAACGTCCTGACTTTC	CASSYTGTGANVLTF
many	TRBD1	TRBJ2-5	TRBV10-3	TGTGCCATCAGGCCGGGACAGGGGGCAGGGGTAGAGACCCAGTACTTC	CAIRPGQGAGVETQYF
many	-	TRBJ1-2	TRBV7-9	TGTGCCAGCAGCTTTGCGGGGGCGCACTTCGCCCCCTATGGCTACACCTTC	CASSFAGAHFAPYGYTF
many	-	TRBJ2-5	TRBV5-4	TGTGCCAGCAGCTTAAATGGGGGCCTTCAAGAGACCCAGTACTTC	CASSLNGGLQETQYF
many	TRBD2	TRBJ2-1	TRBV9	TGTGCCAGCAGCGTAGCTACTGCGGGAGATTACAATGAGCAGTTCTTC	CASSVATAGDYNEQFF
many	-	TRBJ2-1	TRBV6-6	TGTGCCAGCAGTTACTCTTCCGTAGGGAATGAGCAGTTCTTC	CASSYSSVGNEQFF
many	TRBD1	TRBJ1-5	TRBV19	TGTGCCAGTAGTACGCGCCTCGTTAGGGACAGGAGACAGCCCCAGCATTTT	CASSTRLVRDRRQPQHF
many	-	TRBJ1-1	TRBV5-4	TGTGCCAGCAGCGACGACAGGAACACTGAAGCTTTCTTT	CASSDDRNTEAFF
many	TRBD1	TRBJ2-2	TRBV27	TGTGCCAGCACCTTGGGACAGGGCACCGGGGAGCTGTTTTTT	CASTLGQGTGELFF
many	-	TRBJ1-1	TRBV9	TGTGCCAGCAGCGCCCGGGGGACTGAAGCTTTCTTT	CASSARGTEAFF
many	TRBD1	TRBJ1-2	TRBV19	TGTGCCAGTAGTCGGACAGGGGGTAGTAGGGGGAACTATGGCTACACCTTC	CASSRTGGSRGNYGYTF
many	-	TRBJ2-6	TRBV18	TGTGCCAGCTCACCTCCCGTCTCTGGGGCCAACGTCCTGACTTTC	CASSPPVSGANVLTF
many	-	TRBJ2-5	TRBV11-2	TGTGCCAGCAGCTTACAGGGCCAAGAGACCCAGTACTTC	CASSLQGQETQYF
-	TRBD1	TRBJ1-2	TRBV7-3	TGTGCCAGCAGCAGTCAGGGGGCTCTCCCCTATGGCTGCACCTTC	CASSSQGALPYGCTF
medium-sized	-	TRBJ2-3	TRBV6-4	TGTGCCAGCAGTATAACAGGTACCACAGATACGCAGTATTTT	CASSITGTTDTQYF
many	-	TRBJ2-7	TRBV7-8	TGTGCCACCACCTCGAGGGGGACCGACTTC	CATTSRGTDF
many	-	TRBJ2-5	TRBV5-6	TGTGCCAGCAGCACGTTCCCGGGGGAGACCCAGTACTTC	CASSTFPGETQYF
many	TRBD2	TRBJ2-3	TRBV4-1	TGCGCCAGCAACCAAGATTCGCGGGGGACTAGCGGTACAGATACGCAGTATTTT	CASNQDSRGTSGTDTQYF
many	TRBD2	TRBJ2-7	TRBV6-1	TGTGCCAGCAGGCGGACTAGCGGGACCCTCGAGCAGTACTTC	CASRRTSGTLEQYF
many	-	TRBJ1-5	TRBV27	TGTGCCAGCAGTTTATTCTCCAATCAGCCCCAGCATTTT	CASSLFSNQPQHF
many	-	TRBJ2-2	TRBV11-3	TGTGCCAGCAGCTTCGGTATGACCGGGGAGCTGTTTTTT	CASSFGMTGELFF
many	-	TRBJ2-3	TRBV6-2/TRBV6-3	TGTGCCAGCAGACGGACTGGTACAGATACGCAGTATTTT	CASRRTGTDTQYF